The sequence of this T cell receptor (beta chain) was determined in a study of blood T cell repertoires in COVID-19. Overall study: PBMCs, B-cell-depleted T cells, or T cells were the source of the cDNA or gDNA that made up the material.

This clone has a handful of counts. Seattle patients were enrolled during active infection and followed longitudinally. The protocol was immunoSEQ multiplex PCR, while the TCRdb copy is restricted to in-frame clones and leaves out a portion. The table lists around 75,000 clones, 65% to 85% of them singletons. Input material: peripheral blood. This sequence originates from a man aged 50-60 years with COVID-19, enrolled during active disease.

The CDR3 sequence is CASSFLPEGFDTEAFF. DNA for the CDR3: TGTGCCAGCAGCTTTCTCCCCGAGGGTTTTGACACTGAAGCTTTCTTT. This chain links TRBV5-5 with TRBJ1-1; D unclear. The length of the CDR3 is 16 residues. V lost 2 bases to trimming and J lost 3 bases, with 17 bases between them. The germline CDR1 and CDR2 sequences are SGHKS and YYEKEE (reference sequence).